This T cell receptor (beta chain) is drawn from a study of OX40 agonist ivuxolimab in advanced cancers. Describing the broader study: Ivuxolimab was an agonistic, fully human IgG2 monoclonal antibody directed against OX40 (CD134), a costimulatory receptor. Partial responses occurred in three dose-escalation patients, of whom one had hepatocellular carcinoma and two had cutaneous melanoma. In the dose-escalation cohort, around four fifths of patients were male, and the mean age was 60 years with a range of about 20 to 80. The point of sequencing TCRbeta in the periphery was to test whether ivuxolimab changed TCR sequence diversity and drove clonal T-cell expansion. Prior anti-PD-1, anti-PD-L1 or anti-CTLA-4 therapy was permitted, and checkpoint inhibitors had been received by around 40% of dose-escalation patients. The paper describes the monotherapy dose-escalation part (N of about 47 patients) of the phase I trial of ivuxolimab. Among the approximately 50 dose-escalation patients, some 20 had hepatocellular carcinoma, roughly 15 melanoma, 9 renal cell carcinoma and 9 head and neck cancer. Intravenous ivuxolimab was administered to patients every 2 weeks at six dose levels: 0.01, 0.1, 0.3, 1.5, 3 and 10 mg/kg. General findings and caveats noted by the study authors: In the 0.1-3.0 mg/kg groups, partial responders had among the lowest normalized peripheral clonal expansion, particularly in CD8+ T cells. Low levels of normalized T-cell clonal expansion were also seen in some patients who did not respond. At doses of 0.1 to 3.0 mg/kg, clonal expansion of both CD4+ and CD8+ T cells in blood was seen between baseline and week 6. The antigen specificity of the clonally expanded peripheral T cells was not determined. After ivuxolimab, CD8+ T cells had more expanded clones than CD4+ T cells on average.

As for this clone: The antigen it binds to is not known. No base quality information exists; no much larger clone differs at one position.

Patients with a history of autoimmune disease or receiving systemic immunosuppression were excluded from the trial. In every dose cohort, peripheral blood was drawn for TCR sequencing at baseline, cycle 4 day 1, and cycle 7 day 1. The samples were taken from a phase I, first-in-human, multicenter, open-label dose-escalation trial of ivuxolimab. Adults with locally advanced or metastatic head and neck squamous cell, hepatocellular, melanoma or renal cell carcinoma were enrolled in the trial. Before TCR sequencing, CD4+ T cells and CD8+ T cells were sorted from peripheral blood as separate populations. The CDR3 runs 14 residues from the cysteine to the phenylalanine. Left in the record is the CDR3 DNA by itself, 42 bases read in frame from the first base. CDR1 and CDR2 are drawn from the germline V gene: SGHTA, FQGTGA. Trimming costs V 1 base and J 4 bases, and their ends lie 9 bases apart. For sequencing of the TCRbeta CDR3 region, genomic DNA was extracted from the sorted cells. The immunoSEQ Assay was used to sequence the TCRbeta CDR3 regions. TCRdb provides this immuneACCESS table in a form limited to in-frame rearrangements. Some clones are lacking; in checked studies, under half of them reflect an unresolved V gene, and why the rest are absent is not known. The sample includes about 22,000 clones, with more than 65% observed a single time. Roughly 36% of the sample lies in the top ten.

The sequences come from CD4+ or CD8+ T cells sorted from blood, collected in a trial of the OX40 agonist ivuxolimab. The receptor's source is an adult with an advanced solid tumor such as melanoma, head and neck, liver or kidney cancer. This chain joins TRBV7-3 to TRBJ2-3; a tentative D call is TRBD1 (6 bases match). This receptor carries the CDR3 CASSLKQGPDTQYF. The sequence in DNA is TGTGCCAGCAGCTTAAAACAGGGTCCAGATACGCAGTATTTT.